This entry lists 14 T cell receptor beta chains sequenced from one sample in a study of OX40 agonist ivuxolimab in advanced cancers. Measured with immunoSEQ multiplex PCR; TCRdb has only the in-frame clones, and not every one. The repertoire has about 50,000 clones, about 91% of them found once; the top ten carry roughly 5.2%. The specimen was CD4+ or CD8+ T cells sorted from blood, collected in a trial of the OX40 agonist ivuxolimab. These receptors were obtained from an adult with an advanced solid tumor such as melanoma, head and neck, liver or kidney cancer.

This chain links TRBV19 with TRBJ2-6; D gene unclear. This CDR3 contains 15 residues. Germline CDR1 LNHDA, CDR2 SQIVND (reference sequence). The V end was cut by 6 bases, the J end by 3 bases, with 12 bases between. CDR3 region: CASSPFPNGANVLTF. CDR3 coding DNA: TGTGCCAGTAGCCCTTTCCCGAATGGGGCCAACGTCCTGACTTTC.

The chain recombines TRBV11-1 with TRBJ2-5; 9 bases line up with TRBD1. The CDR3 contains 15 residues. The V and J ends lost 4 bases and 3 bases, in that order; junction bases with no gene match: 6. The V gene's germline CDR1 is SGHAT and CDR2 FQDESV (reference sequence). CDR3 protein: CASSSLDRGEETQYF. DNA for the CDR3: TGTGCCAGCAGCTCCCTTGACAGGGGGGAAGAGACCCAGTACTTC.

The chain recombines TRBV6-5 with TRBJ2-7; D ambiguous. V was shortened by 4 bases and J by 2 bases, with 18 bases between the two germline ends. CDR3 length: 16 residues. Germline V CDR1 and CDR2: MNHEY, SVGAGI. CDR3: CASSSTSTHGPYEQYF. The CDR3 region has the DNA TGTGCCAGCAGTTCCACCAGCACCCATGGGCCCTACGAGCAGTACTTC.

The sample holds one count of this clone. The junction and the germline gene differ at one end; a read error may be behind it. CDR3: CASSLTGDNEQFF. DNA for the CDR3: TGTGCTAGCAGCTTAACAGGGGACAATGAGCAGTTCTTC. The J gene is TRBJ2-1, the V gene TRBV7-7, with TRBD1 matching over 7 bases. The CDR3 runs to 13 residues. The germline gives CDR1 SSHAT, CDR2 FNYEAQ (reference sequence).

This clone has only one observation. V usage is TRBV5-1 and J usage is TRBJ2-3; possibly TRBD1 for D (6 bases). The CDR3 consists of 15 residues. V lost 5 bases and J lost 2, with 15 bases in between. Looked up from germline, CDR1 is SGHRS and CDR2 is YFSETQ. The DNA for the CDR3 is TGCGCCAGCAGGGTCGGACAGCACTACACAGATACGCAGTATTTT. Its translation: CASRVGQHYTDTQYF.

The chain links TRBV4-3 to TRBJ1-2, with D possibly matching TRBD1 (5 bases). There are 16 residues in the CDR3. The V gene lost 0 bases and the J gene lost 3 bases, with 14 bases spanning the gap. From germline, CDR1 is LGHNA and CDR2 YSLEER. CDR3: CASSQEEAGTHYGYTF. The CDR3 nucleotides are TGCGCCAGCAGCCAAGAGGAAGCCGGGACCCACTATGGCTACACCTTC.

CDR3 nucleotide sequence: TGTGCCAGCAGCTTGGACCAGGGGTGGGTTGTCACCGGGGAGCTGTTTTTT. Protein product: CASSLDQGWVVTGELFF. V is TRBV5-6 and J is TRBJ2-2; D possibly corresponds to TRBD1 (6 bases). V was clipped by 0 bases and J by 4 bases, with 16 bases between them. Germline loops: CDR1 SGHDT, CDR2 YYEEEE. The CDR3 is made up of 17 amino acids. The full variable domain, with the rest looked up from reference TRBV5-6 and TRBJ2-2, is DAGVTQSPTHLIKTRGQQVTLRCSPKSGHDTVSWYQQALGQGPQFIFQYYEEEERQRGNFPDRFSGHQFPNYSSELNVNALLLGDSALYLCASSLDQGWVVTGELFFGEGSRLTVL.

The chain carries TRBV6-1 and TRBJ2-2, with D unclear. V shed 1 base and J shed 4 bases, with 16 bases lying between them. This CDR3 is 17 amino acids long. Germline V gene data show CDR1 as MNHNS and CDR2 as SASEGT. The CDR3 loop is CASSEEENSWSTGELFF. The DNA for the CDR3 is TGTGCCAGCAGTGAAGAGGAGAATTCCTGGTCCACCGGGGAGCTGTTTTTT.

Points on this clone: One end of the junction is discordant with germline, which a read error may explain. V gene TRBV9 combines with J gene TRBJ2-1; 8 bases agree with TRBD2. Germline assignment: CDR1 SGDLS and CDR2 YYNGEE. The CDR3 is 15 amino acids. The CDR3 is CASSEAGVSYNEQFF. The CDR3 nucleotides read TGTGCCAGTAGCGAAGCGGGAGTATCCTACAATGAGCAGTTCTTC.

The V gene is TRBV5-1, the J gene TRBJ2-1; D gene unclear. Germline CDR1 and CDR2: SGHRS and YFSETQ. V shed 0 bases and J shed 7 bases, with 8 bases lying between them. The CDR3 length is 13 residues. The CDR3 loop is CASSLAVANEQFF. CDR3 sequence (DNA): TGCGCCAGCAGCTTGGCCGTGGCTAATGAGCAGTTCTTC.

The chain is built from TRBV7-9 and TRBJ2-5, with TRBD1 matching over 7 bases. This CDR3 is built from 16 residues. Unmatched junction bases numbered 10, after V lost 5 bases and J lost 1 base. CDR1 is SEHNR, CDR2 FQNEAQ, per germline (reference sequence). CDR3 residues: CASSGGPQGVQETQYF. In DNA form, the CDR3 reads TGTGCCAGCAGCGGAGGACCTCAGGGGGTCCAAGAGACCCAGTACTTC.

This chain connects TRBV28 to TRBJ2-5; D not certain. V lost 6 bases, J lost 3 bases, and 23 bases lay in between. CDR3 size: 17 residues. Looked up from germline, CDR1 is MDHEN and CDR2 is SYDVKM. Written as DNA, the CDR3 is TGTGCCAGCAGCCCTCGGTTGGCAGGCGACGAGGAAGAGACCCAGTACTTC. Translating it yields CASSPRLAGDEEETQYF.

The rearrangement joins TRBV9 to TRBJ1-1; D is possibly TRBD1 (6 bases). The CDR3 covers 14 residues. V lost 3 bases and J lost 1, with 10 bases in between. The germline V gene encodes CDR1 SGDLS and CDR2 YYNGEE. The CDR3 region is CASSAGHTNTEAFF. The CDR3 bases are TGTGCCAGCAGCGCGGGACATACGAACACTGAAGCTTTCTTT.

The gene calls are TRBV28 and TRBJ1-2; D not certain. The germline gives CDR1 MDHEN, CDR2 SYDVKM. The CDR3 has 13 amino acids. The germline V and J ends were trimmed by 0 bases and 0 bases, with 2 bases remaining between them. CDR3 loop: CASSLWSNYGYTF. CDR3 in DNA: TGTGCCAGCAGTTTATGGTCTAACTATGGCTACACCTTC.